These 2 T cell receptor beta chains were sequenced from one sample in a study of T-cell memory formation after mild COVID-19. TCRdb ran MiXCR on the 5' RACE reads and lists one entry per CDR3 protein. The sample includes about 190,000 distinct CDR3 sequences, approximately 20% seen only once; the top ten take around 2.4%. Material for sequencing was PBMCs or a T cell subset sorted from them (not recorded which). Receptor source: an adult woman who had mild COVID-19 (a few samples of this study predate the infection). Cell type and time point are not known.

The chain recombines TRBV12-3 or TRBV12-4 with TRBJ2-1, with 7 bases fitting TRBD2. V was clipped by 5 bases and J by 10 bases; unmatched bases: 11. This CDR3 contains 14 residues. The CDR3 DNA reads TGTGCCAGCAGTCCCTCCCCTCCCGGGAGGGAGCAGTTCTTC. Protein: CASSPSPPGREQFF.

The chain is built from TRBV2 and TRBJ2-7, with a tentative D call TRBD2 (5 bases). V was trimmed by 6 bases and J by 6 bases, leaving 18 bases between them. The V gene's germline CDR1 is SNHLY and CDR2 FYNNEI. The CDR3 loop spans 14 amino acids. The CDR3 here is CASRARANASEQYF. The CDR3 coding sequence is TGTGCCAGCAGAGCGAGGGCTAATGCGTCCGAGCAGTACTTC.